This entry lists 7 T cell receptor beta chains sequenced from one sample in a study of beta chain features in type 1 diabetes. Study findings and constraints: When Type 1 diabetes patients were examined, their TCRB CDR3s proved moderately but significantly shorter in all four CD4+ subsets.

The isolated RNA, all of it, was reverse transcribed, so expressed TCRB transcripts were what got sequenced. TCRdb's table, derived via immunoSEQ multiplex PCR, lists solely in-frame clones and lacks some. This table has some 350,000 clones, approximately 12% appearing once. These receptors' antigens are unknown. The sample taken for sequencing was naive CD4+ T cells from blood. The receptors come from a woman younger than 35 with type 1 diabetes.

This clone turned up a few times. The chain recombines TRBV4-3 with TRBJ1-1, with D unresolved. Per germline, CDR1 LGHNA and CDR2 YSLEER. CDR3 size: 15 residues. V was cut by 1 base and J by 3 bases, with 12 bases left in between. DNA for the CDR3: TGCGCCAGCAGCCAAGTTGGGAGCCTCGACACTGAAGCTTTCTTT. It codes for CASSQVGSLDTEAFF.

The genes are TRBV11-2 and TRBJ2-1; TRBD2 matches at 9 bases. V shed 3 bases and J 11 bases; nucleotides not matched to a gene: 8. This CDR3 is built from 14 residues. The germline V gene encodes CDR1 SGHAT and CDR2 FQNNGV. The CDR3 here is CASSLRLADAKQFF. The CDR3, as DNA: TGTGCCAGCAGCTTGAGACTAGCGGATGCTAAGCAGTTCTTC.

Here the CDR3 DNA reads TGTGCCTGGAGTACAGGACTAGCGGGAGTTGCGGATACGCAGTATTTT. Translation gives CAWSTGLAGVADTQYF. The chain is built from TRBV30 and TRBJ2-3; 13 bases are a match to TRBD2. Losses at the gene ends were 2 bases for V and 6 bases for J; bases not matched to a gene: 8. CDR1 is GTSNPN and CDR2 is SVGIG in the germline V gene (reference sequence). This CDR3 is built from 16 residues.

The chain recombines TRBV27 with TRBJ2-7; 11 bases align to TRBD2. V dropped 5 bases and J dropped 4; count of bases not matched to a gene: 7. The CDR3 runs to 15 residues. Germline assignment: CDR1 MNHEY and CDR2 SMNVEV (reference sequence). As DNA, the CDR3 is TGTGCCAGCAGTCCACGGACTAGCGGGCTGTACGAGCAGTACGTC. It translates to CASSPRTSGLYEQYV.

The rearrangement links TRBV7-9 to TRBJ2-1, with 7 bases matching TRBD2. Looked up from germline, CDR1 is SEHNR and CDR2 is FQNEAQ (reference sequence). The V and J ends lost 2 bases and 0 bases, in that order; junction bases with no gene match: 4. This CDR3 is 16 amino acids long. This chain's CDR3 is CASSLRGGSSYNEQFF. The CDR3 DNA is TGTGCCAGCAGCTTACGGGGCGGGAGCTCCTACAATGAGCAGTTCTTC.

The V and J genes are TRBV27 and TRBJ2-1, with 7 bases lining up with TRBD1. The CDR3 sequence is 16 residues long. Germline assignment: CDR1 MNHEY and CDR2 SMNVEV (reference sequence). J lost 4 bases, V lost 6 bases, and 12 bases had no gene match. As DNA, the CDR3 is TGTGCCAGCAGCAATTACGGGACAGCGTTTTACAATGAGCAGTTCTTC. Protein product: CASSNYGTAFYNEQFF.

This sequence joins TRBV19 and TRBJ1-5; 8 bases fit TRBD1. In germline, CDR1 is LNHDA, CDR2 SQIVND (reference sequence). V lost 5 bases and J lost 6; bases outside the gene matches: 6. This CDR3 comprises 14 residues. CDR3 protein: CASSFTGGRQPQHF. CDR3 bases: TGTGCCAGTAGTTTCACAGGGGGGCGTCAGCCCCAGCATTTT.